Following are 13 T cell receptor beta chains from one sample sequenced in a study of Ad26.COV2.S vaccination and SARS-CoV-2 variants. Sequenced by immunoSEQ multiplex PCR; TCRdb stores in-frame clones only, minus some. The sample carries about 350,000 clones, about nine tenths recorded once. Treatment denoted: approximately 18 received Ad26.COV2.S at low or high dose, single or two shots; 5 received placebo; per-sample allocation not given. Each sample was drawn 63 days after the first injection (of vaccine or placebo). The sample was peripheral blood, taken in a trial of Ad26.COV2.S vaccine versus placebo. These receptor sequences come from a person between 18 and 60 years old who received the Ad26.COV2.S COVID-19 vaccine or a placebo.

The chain has TRBV5-1 and TRBJ1-5, with 9 nucleotides matching TRBD1. V dropped 4 bases and J dropped 0; count of bases not matched to a gene: 8. Germline CDR1 and CDR2: SGHRS and YFSETQ. CDR3 length equals 17 residues. CDR3 DNA: TGCGCCAGCAGCCCCGGGACAGGGTCACGTAGCAATCAGCCCCAGCATTTT. As protein: CASSPGTGSRSNQPQHF.

The rearrangement links TRBV6-2 or TRBV6-3 to TRBJ2-6, with no clear D. CDR1 and CDR2 from the germline V gene are MNHEY and SVGEGT. The CDR3 extends over 17 amino acids. V lost 4 bases and J lost 0, with 13 bases in between. DNA for the CDR3: TGTGCCAGCAGTTCCGGTGGGTCTTTCTCTGGGGCCAACGTCCTGACTTTC. Translating gives CASSSGGSFSGANVLTF.

The chain combines TRBV3-1 (or the pseudogene TRBV3-2) with TRBJ2-5; 10 bases are a match to TRBD2. The germline V gene encodes CDR1 LGHDT and CDR2 YNNKEL (reference sequence). The CDR3 covers 19 residues. J gave up 5 bases and V 0 bases, and 15 bases lay outside the gene matches. CDR3 protein: CASSQDANSGGPIAETQYF. CDR3 in DNA: TGTGCCAGCAGCCAAGATGCGAATAGCGGGGGGCCTATCGCGGAGACCCAGTACTTC.

This clone was found once. The rearrangement links TRBV18 to TRBJ1-2, with 8 nucleotides matching TRBD1. V lost 5 bases and J lost 7; bases outside the gene matches: 6. The CDR3 consists of 13 residues. Germline-derived CDR1 and CDR2 are KGHSH and LQKENI. The CDR3 nucleotides read TGTGCCAGCTCAACGGACAGGGTTGTTGGCTACACCTTC. This sequence encodes CASSTDRVVGYTF.

The chain couples TRBV3-1 (or the pseudogene TRBV3-2) to TRBJ1-2; TRBD1 might be the D (5 bases). CDR3 length: 16 amino acids. Trimming cost V 3 bases and J 2 bases, with 16 bases left between them. Germline V gene data show CDR1 as LGHDT and CDR2 as YNNKEL (reference sequence). DNA of the CDR3: TGTGCCAGCAGCCAGAGGCAGGCAGGGTCAAACTATGGCTACACCTTC. It encodes CASSQRQAGSNYGYTF.

This rearrangement joins TRBV19 to TRBJ2-3; 9 bases match TRBD2. V lost 6 bases and J lost 0; bases outside the gene matches: 7. The CDR3 is 16 amino acids. Germline V CDR1 and CDR2: LNHDA, SQIVND (reference sequence). The CDR3 sequence: CASRKRLAASTDTQYF. The CDR3 DNA sequence: TGTGCCAGTAGAAAAAGACTAGCGGCTAGCACAGATACGCAGTATTTT. The full variable domain, in which reference TRBV19 and TRBJ2-3 provide the parts outside the CDR3, is DGGITQSPKYLFRKEGQNVTLSCEQNLNHDAMYWYRQDPGQGLRLIYYSQIVNDFQKGDIAEGYSVSREKKESFPLTVTSAQKNPTAFYLCASRKRLAASTDTQYFGPGTRLTVL.

The chain employs TRBV18 and TRBJ2-7; tentatively, D is TRBD2 (6 bases). V dropped 1 base and J dropped 7 bases, with 14 bases sitting between them. This CDR3 spans 14 amino acids. Germline lookup yields CDR1 KGHSH and CDR2 LQKENI. The CDR3 sequence is CASSPREVLGEQYF. The CDR3, as DNA: TGTGCCAGCTCACCACGGGAGGTCCTTGGGGAGCAGTACTTC. The full variable domain, with the rest looked up from reference TRBV18 and TRBJ2-7, is NAGVMQNPRHLVRRRGQEARLRCSPMKGHSHVYWYRQLPEEGLKFMVYLQKENIIDESGMPKERFSAEFPKEGPSILRIQQVVRGDSAAYFCASSPREVLGEQYFGPGTRLTVT.

For this clone: The same CDR3 also results from other DNA sequences found in this sample. This chain joins TRBV10-3 and TRBJ2-5, with D tentatively TRBD2 (6 bases). Trimming removed 2 bases from V and 5 bases from J, with 6 bases in between. Per germline, CDR1 ENHRY and CDR2 SYGVKD. The CDR3 has 12 amino acids. The CDR3 protein is CAISEGGETQYF. Written as DNA, the CDR3 is TGTGCCATCAGTGAGGGGGGGGAGACCCAGTACTTC.

J is TRBJ2-2 and V is TRBV29-1, with TRBD1 matching over 11 bases. The germline V gene encodes CDR1 SQVTM and CDR2 ANQGSEA. The CDR3 sequence is 15 residues long. With 4 bases clipped from V and 5 bases from J, the junction kept 6 bases outside the gene matches. CDR3 sequence (DNA): TGCAGCGTTGCAACCGGGACAGGGGGTACCGGGGAGCTGTTTTTT. Its translation is CSVATGTGGTGELFF.

The V gene is TRBV7-2, the J gene TRBJ2-3; possible D gene TRBD2, 6 bases. V lost 1 base and J lost 3, with 14 bases in between. CDR3 size: 16 residues. Germline V lookup: CDR1 SGHTA, CDR2 FQGNSA. The CDR3 loop is CASSLDGGGRTDTQYF. The CDR3 DNA sequence: TGTGCCAGCAGCTTAGATGGGGGAGGACGGACAGATACGCAGTATTTT.

This clone appeared a few times. The V gene is TRBV28, the J gene TRBJ2-2, with D possibly being TRBD2 (5 bases). Per the germline V gene, CDR1 is MDHEN and CDR2 is SYDVKM. The CDR3 sequence is 16 residues long. Trimming stripped 8 bases from V and 1 base from J, with 17 bases between. CDR3 amino acids: CASSPAGIGNTGELFF. CDR3 bases: TGTGCCAGCTCCCCCGCCGGGATTGGGAACACCGGGGAGCTGTTTTTT.

This clone was detected once. The rearrangement links TRBV7-2 to TRBJ2-7, with D maybe TRBD1 (7 bases). CDR3 length equals 13 residues. Germline V gene lookup returns CDR1 SGHTA and CDR2 FQGNSA. The V end lost 7 bases, the J end lost 7 bases, and 17 bases lay between the germline ends. DNA of the CDR3: TGTGCCAGCACCCCCACGCCAGGGGGGGAGCAGTACTTC. Amino acid sequence: CASTPTPGGEQYF.

The gene calls are TRBV24-1 and TRBJ1-1; the D is unclear. Germline loops: CDR1 KGHDR, CDR2 SFDVKD. Between the trimmed V and J ends, which lost 7 bases and 1 base, there was a span of 12 bases. The CDR3 totals 14 residues. CDR3 bases: TGTGCCACCAGACTCGGGTCTTCGAACACTGAAGCTTTCTTT. It codes for CATRLGSSNTEAFF.